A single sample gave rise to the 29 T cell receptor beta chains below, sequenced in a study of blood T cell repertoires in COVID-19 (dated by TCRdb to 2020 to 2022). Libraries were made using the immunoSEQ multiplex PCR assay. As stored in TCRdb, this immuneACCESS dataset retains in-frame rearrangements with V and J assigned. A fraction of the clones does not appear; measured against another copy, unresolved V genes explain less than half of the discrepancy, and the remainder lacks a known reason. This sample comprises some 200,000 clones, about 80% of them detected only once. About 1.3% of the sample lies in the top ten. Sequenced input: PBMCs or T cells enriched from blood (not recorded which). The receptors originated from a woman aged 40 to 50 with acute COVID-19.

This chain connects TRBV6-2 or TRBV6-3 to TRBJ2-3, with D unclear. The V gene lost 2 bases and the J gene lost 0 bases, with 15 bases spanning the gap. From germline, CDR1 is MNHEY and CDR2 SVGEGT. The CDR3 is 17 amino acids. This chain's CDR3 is CASSYERRYGSTDTQYF. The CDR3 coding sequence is TGTGCCAGCAGTTACGAGAGAAGGTACGGGAGCACAGATACGCAGTATTTT.

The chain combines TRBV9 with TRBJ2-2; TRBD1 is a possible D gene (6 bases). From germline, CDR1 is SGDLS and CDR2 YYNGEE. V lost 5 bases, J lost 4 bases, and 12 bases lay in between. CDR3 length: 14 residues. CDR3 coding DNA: TGTGCCAGCAGGCAGGGGCGCAGCACCGGGGAGCTGTTTTTT. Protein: CASRQGRSTGELFF.

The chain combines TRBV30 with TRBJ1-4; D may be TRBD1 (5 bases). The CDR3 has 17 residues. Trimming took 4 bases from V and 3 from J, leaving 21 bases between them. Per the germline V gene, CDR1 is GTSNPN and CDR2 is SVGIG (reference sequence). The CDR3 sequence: CAWTPRKKGLANEKLFF. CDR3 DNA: TGTGCCTGGACCCCCAGGAAGAAGGGGCTAGCTAATGAAAAACTGTTTTTT.

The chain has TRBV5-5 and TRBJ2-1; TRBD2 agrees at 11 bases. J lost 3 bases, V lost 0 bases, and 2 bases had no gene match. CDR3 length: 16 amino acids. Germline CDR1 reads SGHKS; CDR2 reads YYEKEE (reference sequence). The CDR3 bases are TGTGCCAGCAGCTTGGGACTAGCGGGATACTACAATGAGCAGTTCTTC. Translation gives CASSLGLAGYYNEQFF.

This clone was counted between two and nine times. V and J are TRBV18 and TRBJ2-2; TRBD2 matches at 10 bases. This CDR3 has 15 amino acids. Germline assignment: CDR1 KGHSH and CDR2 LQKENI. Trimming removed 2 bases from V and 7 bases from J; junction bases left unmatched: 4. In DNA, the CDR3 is TGTGCCAGCTCACCAAAGCGGGAGGGCCGCGGGGAGCTGTTTTTT. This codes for CASSPKREGRGELFF.

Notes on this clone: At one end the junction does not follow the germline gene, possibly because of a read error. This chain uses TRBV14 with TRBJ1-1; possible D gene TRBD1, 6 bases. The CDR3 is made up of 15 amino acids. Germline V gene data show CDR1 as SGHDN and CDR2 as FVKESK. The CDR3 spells CASTQMGGLATEAFF. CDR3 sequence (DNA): TGTGCCAGCACCCAAATGGGGGGGCTCGCCACTGAAGCTTTCTTT.

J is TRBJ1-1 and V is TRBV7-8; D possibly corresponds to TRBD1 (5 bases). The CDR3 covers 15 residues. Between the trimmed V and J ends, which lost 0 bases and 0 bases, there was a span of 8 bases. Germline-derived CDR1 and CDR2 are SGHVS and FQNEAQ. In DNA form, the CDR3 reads TGTGCCAGCAGCTTAGCGCTACAGGTGAACACTGAAGCTTTCTTT. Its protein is CASSLALQVNTEAFF.

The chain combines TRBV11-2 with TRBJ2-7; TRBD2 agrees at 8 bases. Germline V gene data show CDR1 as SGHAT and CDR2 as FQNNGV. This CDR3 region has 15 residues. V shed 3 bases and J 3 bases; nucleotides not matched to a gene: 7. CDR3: CASSFGSGEYYEQYF. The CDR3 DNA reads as TGTGCCAGCAGCTTTGGTAGCGGGGAGTACTACGAGCAGTACTTC.

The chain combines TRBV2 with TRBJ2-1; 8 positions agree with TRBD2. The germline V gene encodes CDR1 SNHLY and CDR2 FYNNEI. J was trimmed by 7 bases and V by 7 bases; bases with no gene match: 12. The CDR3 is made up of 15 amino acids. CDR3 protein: CASKGSGSWENEQFF. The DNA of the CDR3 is TGTGCCAGCAAAGGGAGCGGGAGCTGGGAAAATGAGCAGTTCTTC.

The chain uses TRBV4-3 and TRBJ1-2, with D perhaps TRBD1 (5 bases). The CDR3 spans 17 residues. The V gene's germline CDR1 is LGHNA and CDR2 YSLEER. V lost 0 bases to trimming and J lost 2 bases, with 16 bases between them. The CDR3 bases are TGCGCCAGCAGCCAAGATCAAGGATCAGGGAAGAACTATGGCTACACCTTC. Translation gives CASSQDQGSGKNYGYTF.

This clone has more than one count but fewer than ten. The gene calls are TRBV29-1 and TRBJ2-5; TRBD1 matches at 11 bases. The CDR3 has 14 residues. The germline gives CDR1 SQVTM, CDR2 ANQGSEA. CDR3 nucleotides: TGCAGTGTATCCTCGGGACAGGGGGGTGAGACCCAGTACTTC. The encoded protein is CSVSSGQGGETQYF.

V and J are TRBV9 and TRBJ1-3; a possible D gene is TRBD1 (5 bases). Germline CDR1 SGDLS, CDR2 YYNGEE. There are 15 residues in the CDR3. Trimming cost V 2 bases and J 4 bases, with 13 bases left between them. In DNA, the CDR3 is TGTGCCAGCAGCGTGGGTGGACATAAGGGAAACACCATATATTTT. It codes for CASSVGGHKGNTIYF.

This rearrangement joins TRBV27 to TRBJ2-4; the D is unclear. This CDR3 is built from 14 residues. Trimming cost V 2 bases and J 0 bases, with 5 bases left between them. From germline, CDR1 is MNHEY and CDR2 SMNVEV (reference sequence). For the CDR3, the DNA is TGTGCCAGCAGTTTAACAATAGCCAAAAACATTCAGTACTTC. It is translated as CASSLTIAKNIQYF.

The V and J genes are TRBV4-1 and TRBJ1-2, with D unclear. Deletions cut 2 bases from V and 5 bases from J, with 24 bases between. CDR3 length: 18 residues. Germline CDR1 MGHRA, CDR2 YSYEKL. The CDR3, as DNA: TGCGCCAGCAGCCAATCGGGTCTAACCGCGTCGGAACTATATGGCTACACCTTC. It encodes CASSQSGLTASELYGYTF.

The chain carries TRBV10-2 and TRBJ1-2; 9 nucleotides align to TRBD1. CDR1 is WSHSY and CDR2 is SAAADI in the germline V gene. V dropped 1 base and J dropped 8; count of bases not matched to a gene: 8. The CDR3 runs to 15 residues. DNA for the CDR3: TGCGCCAGCAGTGAGTTTGAGGGACAGGGTGGAGGCTACACCTTC. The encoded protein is CASSEFEGQGGGYTF.

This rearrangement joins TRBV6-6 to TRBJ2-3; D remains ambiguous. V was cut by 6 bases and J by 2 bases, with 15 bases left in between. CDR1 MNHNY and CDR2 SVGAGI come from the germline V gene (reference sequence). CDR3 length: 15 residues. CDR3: CASRPETPYTDTQYF. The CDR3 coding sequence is TGTGCCAGCAGGCCAGAGACACCCTACACAGATACGCAGTATTTT.

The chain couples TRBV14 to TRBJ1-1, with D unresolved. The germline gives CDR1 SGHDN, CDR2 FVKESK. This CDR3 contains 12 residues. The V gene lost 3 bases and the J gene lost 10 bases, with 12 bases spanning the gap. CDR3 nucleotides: TGTGCCAGCAGCCAGGGAGCAGCCAGAGCTTTCTTT. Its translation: CASSQGAARAFF. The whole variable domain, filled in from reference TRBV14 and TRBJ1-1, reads EAGVTQFPSHSVIEKGQTVTLRCDPISGHDNLYWYRRVMGKEIKFLLHFVKESKQDESGMPNNRFLAERTGGTYSTLKVQPAELEDSGVYFCASSQGAARAFFGQGTRLTVV.

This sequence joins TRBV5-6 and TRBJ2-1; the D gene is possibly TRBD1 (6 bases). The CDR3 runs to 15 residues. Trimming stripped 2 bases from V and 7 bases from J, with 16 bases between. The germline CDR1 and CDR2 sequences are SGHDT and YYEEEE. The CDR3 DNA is TGTGCCAGCAGCTTAGTGGCAGGGGCGCTAAATGAGCAGTTCTTC. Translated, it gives CASSLVAGALNEQFF.

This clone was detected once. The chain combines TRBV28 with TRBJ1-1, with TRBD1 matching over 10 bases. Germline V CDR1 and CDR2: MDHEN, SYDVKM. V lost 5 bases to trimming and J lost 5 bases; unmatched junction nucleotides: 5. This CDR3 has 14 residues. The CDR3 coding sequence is TGTGCCAGCAGTGTTCCGGGACAGGGGACTGAAGCTTTCTTT. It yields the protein CASSVPGQGTEAFF.

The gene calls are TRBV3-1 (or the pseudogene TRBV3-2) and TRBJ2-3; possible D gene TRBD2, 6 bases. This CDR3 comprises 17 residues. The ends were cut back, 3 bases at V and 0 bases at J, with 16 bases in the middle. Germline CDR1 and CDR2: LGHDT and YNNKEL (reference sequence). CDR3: CASSQYRGAGSTDTQYF. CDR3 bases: TGTGCCAGCAGCCAGTACCGGGGAGCGGGCAGCACAGATACGCAGTATTTT.

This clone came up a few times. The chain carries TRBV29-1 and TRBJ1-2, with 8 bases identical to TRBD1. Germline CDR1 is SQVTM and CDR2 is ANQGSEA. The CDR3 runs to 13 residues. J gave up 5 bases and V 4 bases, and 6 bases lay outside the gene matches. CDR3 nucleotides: TGCAGCGTTGGGACAGGGACTCGGTATGGCTACACCTTC. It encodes CSVGTGTRYGYTF.

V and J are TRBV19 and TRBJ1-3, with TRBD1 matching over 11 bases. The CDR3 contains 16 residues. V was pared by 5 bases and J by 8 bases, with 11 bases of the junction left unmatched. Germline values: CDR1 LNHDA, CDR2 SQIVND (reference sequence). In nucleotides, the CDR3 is TGTGCCAGTAGTTTCGCGCCGGGACAGGGGGTTCACACCATATATTTT. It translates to CASSFAPGQGVHTIYF.

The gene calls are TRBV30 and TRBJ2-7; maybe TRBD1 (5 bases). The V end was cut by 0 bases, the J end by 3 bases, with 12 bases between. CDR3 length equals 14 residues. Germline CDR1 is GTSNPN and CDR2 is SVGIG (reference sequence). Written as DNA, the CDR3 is TGTGCCTGGAGTGTTGGTGGACACCTCTACGAGCAGTACTTC. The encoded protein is CAWSVGGHLYEQYF. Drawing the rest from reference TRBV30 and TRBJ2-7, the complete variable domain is SQTIHQWPATLVQPVGSPLSLECTVEGTSNPNLYWYRQAAGRGLQLLFYSVGIGQISSEVPQNLSASRPQDRQFILSSKKLLLSDSGFYLCAWSVGGHLYEQYFGPGTRLTVT.

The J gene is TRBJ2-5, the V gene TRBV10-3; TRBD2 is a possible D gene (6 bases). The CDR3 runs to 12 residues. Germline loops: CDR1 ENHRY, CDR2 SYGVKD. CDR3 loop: CAVGEAQETQYF. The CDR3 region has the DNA TGTGCGGTCGGGGAGGCGCAAGAGACCCAGTACTTC.

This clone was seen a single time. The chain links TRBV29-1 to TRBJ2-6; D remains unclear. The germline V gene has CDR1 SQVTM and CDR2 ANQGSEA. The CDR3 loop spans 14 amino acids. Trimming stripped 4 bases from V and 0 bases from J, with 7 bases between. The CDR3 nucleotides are TGCAGCGTTGGCGCGGCCTCTGGGGCCAACGTCCTGACTTTC. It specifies CSVGAASGANVLTF.

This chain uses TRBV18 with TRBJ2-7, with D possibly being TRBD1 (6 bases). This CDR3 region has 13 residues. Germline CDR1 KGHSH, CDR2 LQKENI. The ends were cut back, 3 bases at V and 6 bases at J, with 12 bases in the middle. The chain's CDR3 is CASSPRTDIEQYF. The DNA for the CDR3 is TGTGCCAGCTCACCTCGGACAGACATCGAGCAGTACTTC. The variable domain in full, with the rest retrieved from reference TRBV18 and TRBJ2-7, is NAGVMQNPRHLVRRRGQEARLRCSPMKGHSHVYWYRQLPEEGLKFMVYLQKENIIDESGMPKERFSAEFPKEGPSILRIQQVVRGDSAAYFCASSPRTDIEQYFGPGTRLTVT.

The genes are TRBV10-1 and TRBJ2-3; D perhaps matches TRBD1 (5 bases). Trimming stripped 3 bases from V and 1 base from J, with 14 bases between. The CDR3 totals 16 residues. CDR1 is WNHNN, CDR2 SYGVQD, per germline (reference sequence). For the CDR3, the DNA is TGCGCCAGCAGTGATGGGGCAGTAACGGGCACAGATACGCAGTATTTT. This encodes CASSDGAVTGTDTQYF.

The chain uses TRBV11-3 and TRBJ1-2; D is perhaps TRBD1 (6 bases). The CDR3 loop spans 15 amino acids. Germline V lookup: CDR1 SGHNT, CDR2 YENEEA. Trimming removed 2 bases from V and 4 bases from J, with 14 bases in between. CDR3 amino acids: CASSLQDSRSYGYTF. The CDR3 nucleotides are TGTGCCAGCAGCTTACAGGACAGCAGAAGCTATGGCTACACCTTC.

The CDR3 DNA sequence: TGTGCCAGCAGCTCCCCAAGTACGGGTCCGCTGGGCTACACCTTC. Protein product: CASSSPSTGPLGYTF. The V call is TRBV5-6, the J call TRBJ1-2; D unresolved. Per germline, CDR1 SGHDT and CDR2 YYEEEE. This CDR3 is built from 15 residues. Trimming left V 3 bases short and J 8 bases short, with 20 bases between.